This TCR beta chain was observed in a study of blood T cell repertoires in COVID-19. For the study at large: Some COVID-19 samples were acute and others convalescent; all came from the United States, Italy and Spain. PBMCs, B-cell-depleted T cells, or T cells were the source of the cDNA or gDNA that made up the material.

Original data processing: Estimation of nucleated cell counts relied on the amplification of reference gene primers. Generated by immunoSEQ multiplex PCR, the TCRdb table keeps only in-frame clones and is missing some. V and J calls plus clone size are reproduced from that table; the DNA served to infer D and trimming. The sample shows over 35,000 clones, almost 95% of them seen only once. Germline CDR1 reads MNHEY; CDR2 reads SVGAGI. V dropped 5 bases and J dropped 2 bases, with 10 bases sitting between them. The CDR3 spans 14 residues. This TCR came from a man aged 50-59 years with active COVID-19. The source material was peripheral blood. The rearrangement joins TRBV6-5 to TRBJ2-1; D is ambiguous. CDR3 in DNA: TGTGCCAGCAGTCCGAGGTCGACCTACAATGAGCAGTTCTTC. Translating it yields CASSPRSTYNEQFF.